Listed below are T cell receptor beta chains from one sample, sequenced in a study of blood T cell repertoires in COVID-19. Generated by immunoSEQ multiplex PCR, the TCRdb table keeps only in-frame clones and is missing some. Among around 300,000 clones listed, about 87% were seen once. Sequences were obtained from peripheral blood. The receptor source for this set is a woman in her forties or fifties with COVID-19, enrolled during active disease. CDR3s leave out the opening cysteine and the closing phenylalanine or tryptophan. Each record gives: V gene, CDR3 protein.

v_gene: TRBV7-9; CDR3aa: ASSPGGPKSYNEQF
v_gene: TRBV7-2; CDR3aa: ASSFSRDRGHGYT
v_gene: TRBV30; CDR3aa: AWSDGGTEAF
v_gene: TRBV4-1; CDR3aa: ASSHGRTSPAETQY
v_gene: TRBV29-1; CDR3aa: SVGLGKSYEQY
v_gene: TRBV11-1; CDR3aa: ASSSTGQGGHEQY
v_gene: TRBV11-3; CDR3aa: ASSTQGGGLEQY
v_gene: TRBV11-2; CDR3aa: ASSFGLLAGGQETQY
v_gene: TRBV13; CDR3aa: ASSLGGQGGDYGYT
v_gene: TRBV3-1/TRBV3-2; CDR3aa: ASSFPTGGPSYEQY
v_gene: TRBV5-4; CDR3aa: ASSRDTRAIEQY
v_gene: TRBV19; CDR3aa: ASSSRDSRYEQY
v_gene: TRBV5-5; CDR3aa: ASSLDGQGRAEQY
v_gene: TRBV5-4; CDR3aa: ASSSGTGVNSPLH
v_gene: TRBV27; CDR3aa: ASSLTGHNTEAF
v_gene: TRBV18; CDR3aa: ASSPRSSFPYEQY
v_gene: TRBV19; CDR3aa: ASSSQNYNEQF
v_gene: TRBV5-1; CDR3aa: ASSLVLAGTDTQY
v_gene: TRBV9; CDR3aa: ASSISPGGGDTEAF
v_gene: TRBV7-8; CDR3aa: ASSPAWLAANTGELF
v_gene: TRBV24-1; CDR3aa: ATSDSRVSWKETQY
v_gene: TRBV6-6; CDR3aa: ASSPTGTQTNYGYT
v_gene: TRBV5-1; CDR3aa: ASSLGQGGVYEQY
v_gene: TRBV20-1; CDR3aa: SASGSGSVTYNEQF
v_gene: TRBV5-4; CDR3aa: ASSLGAGGMETQY
v_gene: TRBV7-9; CDR3aa: ASRSLPEAF
v_gene: TRBV5-4; CDR3aa: ASSSLAGTNSYNEQF
v_gene: TRBV7-9; CDR3aa: ASTLQGPNTEAF
v_gene: TRBV19; CDR3aa: ASSGWTRGYNEQF
v_gene: TRBV3-1/TRBV3-2; CDR3aa: ASRFGGNYGYT
v_gene: TRBV3-1/TRBV3-2; CDR3aa: ASSPTSGSGEQF